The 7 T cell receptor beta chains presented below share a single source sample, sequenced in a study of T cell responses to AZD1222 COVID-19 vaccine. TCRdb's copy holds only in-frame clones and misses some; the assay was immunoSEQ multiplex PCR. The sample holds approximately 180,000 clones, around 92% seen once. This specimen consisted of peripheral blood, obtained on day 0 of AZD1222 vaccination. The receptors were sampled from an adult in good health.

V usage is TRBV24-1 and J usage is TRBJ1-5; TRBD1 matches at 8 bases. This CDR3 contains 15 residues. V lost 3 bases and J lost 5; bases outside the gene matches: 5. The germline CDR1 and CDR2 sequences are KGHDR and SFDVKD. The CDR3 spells CATSDGQGAHQPQHF. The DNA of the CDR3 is TGTGCCACCAGTGATGGGCAGGGGGCCCATCAGCCCCAGCATTTT.

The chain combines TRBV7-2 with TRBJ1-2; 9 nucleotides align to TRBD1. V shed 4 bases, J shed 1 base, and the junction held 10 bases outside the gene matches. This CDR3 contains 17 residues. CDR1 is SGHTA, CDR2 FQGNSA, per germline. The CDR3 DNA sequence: TGTGCCAGCAGCTCACAGGGGGCTGCCTTGGGTAACTATGGCTACACCTTC. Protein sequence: CASSSQGAALGNYGYTF.

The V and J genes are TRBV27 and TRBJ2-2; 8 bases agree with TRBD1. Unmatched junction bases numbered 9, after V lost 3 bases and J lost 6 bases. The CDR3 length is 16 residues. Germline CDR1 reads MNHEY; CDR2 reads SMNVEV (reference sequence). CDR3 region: CASSLDDRGRAGELFF. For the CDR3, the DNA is TGTGCCAGCAGTTTGGATGACAGGGGTCGAGCCGGGGAGCTGTTTTTT.

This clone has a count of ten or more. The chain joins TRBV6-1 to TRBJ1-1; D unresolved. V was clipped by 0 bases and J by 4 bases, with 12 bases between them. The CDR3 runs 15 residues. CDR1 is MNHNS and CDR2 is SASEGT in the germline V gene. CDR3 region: CASSEADGLGTEAFF. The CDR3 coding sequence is TGTGCCAGCAGTGAAGCAGACGGGTTGGGCACTGAAGCTTTCTTT.

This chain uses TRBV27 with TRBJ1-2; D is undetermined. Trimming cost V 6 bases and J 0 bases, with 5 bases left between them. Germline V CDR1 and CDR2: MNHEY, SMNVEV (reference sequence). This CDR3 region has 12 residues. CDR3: CASRNANYGYTF. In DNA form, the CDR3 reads TGTGCCAGCAGAAACGCTAACTATGGCTACACCTTC.

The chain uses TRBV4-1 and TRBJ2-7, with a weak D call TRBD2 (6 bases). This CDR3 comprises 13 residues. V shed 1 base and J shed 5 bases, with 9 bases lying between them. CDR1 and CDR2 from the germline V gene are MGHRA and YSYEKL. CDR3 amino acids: CASSQVPGDEQYV. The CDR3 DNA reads TGCGCCAGCAGCCAAGTACCGGGGGACGAGCAGTACGTC.

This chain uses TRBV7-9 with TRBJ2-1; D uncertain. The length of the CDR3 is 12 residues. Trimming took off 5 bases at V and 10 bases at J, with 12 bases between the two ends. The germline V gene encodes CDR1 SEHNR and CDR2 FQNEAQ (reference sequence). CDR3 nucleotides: TGTGCCAGCAGCGAGATAGCCCCCGAGCAGTTCTTC. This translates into CASSEIAPEQFF.